This T cell receptor beta chain came from a study of T cells expressing NK-cell markers. The CDR3 has 12 residues. The germline CDR1 and CDR2 sequences are MNHEY and SMNVEV (reference sequence). TCRdb reprocessed the 5' RACE reads; each CDR3 protein has one entry and no DNA is given. Its table records about 550,000 distinct CDR3 sequences. The rearrangement links TRBV27 to TRBJ1-1; there is no DNA to check the TCRdb D call of TRBD1. This clonotype was sampled from a man younger than 35 in good health. The material sequenced was blood T cells: a sorted CD56 or NKG2C T cell subset, CD4+ or CD8+ T cells, or bulk PBMC T cells (not recorded which). The CDR3 region is CASSSPPSEAFF.